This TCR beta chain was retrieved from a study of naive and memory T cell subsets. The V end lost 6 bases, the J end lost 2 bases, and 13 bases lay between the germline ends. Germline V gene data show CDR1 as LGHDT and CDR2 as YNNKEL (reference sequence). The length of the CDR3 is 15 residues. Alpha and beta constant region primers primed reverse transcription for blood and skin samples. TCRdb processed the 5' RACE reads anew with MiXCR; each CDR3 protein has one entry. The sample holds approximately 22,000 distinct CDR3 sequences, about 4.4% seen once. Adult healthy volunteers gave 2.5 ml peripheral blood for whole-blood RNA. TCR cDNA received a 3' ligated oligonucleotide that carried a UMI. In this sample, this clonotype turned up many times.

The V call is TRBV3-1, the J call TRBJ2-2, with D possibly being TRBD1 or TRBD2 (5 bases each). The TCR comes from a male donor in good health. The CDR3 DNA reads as TGTGCCAGCAGTGGAGCAGGGAGTAACACCGGGGAGCTGTTTTTT. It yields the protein CASSGAGSNTGELFF. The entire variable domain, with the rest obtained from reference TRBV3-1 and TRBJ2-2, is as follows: DTAVSQTPKYLVTQMGNDKSIKCEQNLGHDTMYWYKQDSKKFLKIMFSYNNKELIINETVPNRFSPKSPDKAHLNLHINSLELGDSAVYFCASSGAGSNTGELFFGEGSRLTVL.